Presented here are 17 T cell receptor beta chains from one specimen sequenced in a study of early T cells in non-severe SARS-CoV-2 infection. Each CDR3 protein is one row after TCRdb ran MiXCR on the 5' RACE reads. The sample shows tens of thousands of distinct CDR3 sequences, roughly an eighth of them seen only once. The sequenced sample consisted of whole blood. These receptors all stem from an adult who was a healthcare worker with PCR-confirmed SARS-CoV-2 infection or an uninfected control (not recorded which).

This clonotype was seen at least ten times. The V call is TRBV7-9, the J call TRBJ1-2; maybe TRBD1 (6 bases). V gave up 6 bases and J gave up 3 bases, with 8 bases separating them. There are 12 residues in the CDR3. Germline CDR1 and CDR2: SEHNR and FQNEAQ (reference sequence). The CDR3 DNA sequence: TGTGCCAGCAGGGAGGGGGACTATGGCTACACCTTC. It translates to CASREGDYGYTF.

This clonotype appeared a few times. The V gene is TRBV28, the J gene TRBJ2-7; 8 bases match TRBD1. The germline V gene has CDR1 MDHEN and CDR2 SYDVKM. This CDR3 has 13 residues. V was clipped by 2 bases and J by 7 bases; unmatched bases: 4. As DNA, the CDR3 is TGTGCCAGCAGTTTACAAGACAGGGGTGAGCAGTACTTC. Its translation is CASSLQDRGEQYF.

This clonotype was recorded at least ten times. The chain links TRBV25-1 to TRBJ2-3; TRBD1 is a possible D gene (6 bases). Trimming shortened V by 2 bases and J by 0 bases, and 24 bases separated the two germline ends. This CDR3 comprises 20 residues. CDR1 and CDR2 (germline): MGHDK, SYGVNS. In nucleotides, the CDR3 is TGTGCCAGCAGTGAAGAGATGGCCGTAGGTGGACAGACTAGCACAGATACGCAGTATTTT. Translating gives CASSEEMAVGGQTSTDTQYF. The full variable domain, rest sourced from reference TRBV25-1 and TRBJ2-3, is EADIYQTPRYLVIGTGKKITLECSQTMGHDKMYWYQQDPGMELHLIHYSYGVNSTEKGDLSSESTVSRIRTEHFPLTLESARPSHTSQYLCASSEEMAVGGQTSTDTQYFGPGTRLTVL.

The chain recombines TRBV10-3 with TRBJ1-2; TRBD1 might be the D (5 bases). Germline V gene sequence: CDR1 ENHRY, CDR2 SYGVKD. The CDR3 runs to 15 residues. V was cut by 3 bases and J by 3 bases, with 14 bases left in between. CDR3 sequence reads: CAISDRGEEDYGYTF. Here the CDR3 DNA reads TGTGCCATCAGTGATCGAGGGGAAGAAGACTATGGCTACACCTTC.

This chain connects TRBV28 to TRBJ2-5; 11 nucleotides line up with TRBD2. Germline trimming cut 6 bases from V and 4 bases from J; bases unmatched to any gene: 13. The CDR3 loop spans 17 amino acids. In germline, CDR1 is MDHEN, CDR2 SYDVKM. As DNA, the CDR3 is TGTGCCAGCAGACTTAGCTTGACTAGCGGGATAGGAGAGACCCAGTACTTC. It specifies CASRLSLTSGIGETQYF.

This clonotype has a count of ten or more. The chain couples TRBV12-3 or TRBV12-4 to TRBJ1-2; no clear D. The CDR3 spans 12 residues. V lost 5 bases and J 4 bases, leaving 8 bases between the germline ends. The CDR3 region is CASSLGLYGYTF. The CDR3 bases are TGTGCCAGCAGTCTTGGTCTCTATGGCTACACCTTC.

As regards this clonotype: A clone one base away is much larger, so this may be a read error. The chain links TRBV12-3 or TRBV12-4 to TRBJ2-5, with 7 bases fitting TRBD2. This CDR3 contains 15 residues. V shed 4 bases, J shed 5 bases, and the junction held 10 bases outside the gene matches. The CDR3 coding sequence is TGTGCCAGCAGTTCTGGTTGGCTAGCGGTTGAGACCCAGTACTTC. Protein sequence: CASSSGWLAVETQYF.

Many counts were recorded for this clonotype. The genes are TRBV7-9 and TRBJ2-1; perhaps TRBD2 as D (6 bases). The CDR3 runs 15 residues. The V end lost 4 bases, the J end lost 10 bases, and 20 bases lay between the germline ends. Per germline, CDR1 SEHNR and CDR2 FQNEAQ (reference sequence). The CDR3 DNA follows: TGTGCCAGCAGCTCAATATCCGGGGGAACGGTGGAGCAGTTCTTC. It yields the protein CASSSISGGTVEQFF.

This clonotype has ten or more counts. This sequence joins TRBV6-6 and TRBJ2-1; 14 positions agree with TRBD2. Per germline, CDR1 MNHNY and CDR2 SVGAGI (reference sequence). Trimming cost V 5 bases and J 6 bases; bases outside gene matches: 3. This CDR3 spans 15 amino acids. The CDR3 DNA follows: TGTGCCAGCAGTCTGACTAGCGGGGGGGCCAATGAGCAGTTCTTC. Protein product: CASSLTSGGANEQFF.

This clonotype was recorded many times. This chain connects TRBV7-6 to TRBJ1-5, with TRBD1 matching over 9 bases. Germline V gene data show CDR1 as SGHVS and CDR2 as FNYEAQ. Unmatched junction bases numbered 5, after V lost 5 bases and J lost 6 bases. The CDR3 is 14 residues long. The CDR3 is CASSIQGASQPQHF. The CDR3 bases are TGTGCCAGCAGCATACAGGGGGCCAGTCAGCCCCAGCATTTT.

This clonotype was recorded many times. V is TRBV6-2 or TRBV6-3 and J is TRBJ1-5; D is unclear. The germline gives CDR1 MNHEY, CDR2 SVGEGT. The CDR3 has 14 amino acids. V was cut by 4 bases and J by 7 bases, with 14 bases left in between. Here the CDR3 DNA reads TGTGCCAGCAGTTTAAAGGGAACCCACCAGCCCCAGCATTTT. Its protein product is CASSLKGTHQPQHF.

In its sample, this clonotype was seen many times. J is TRBJ1-1 and V is TRBV6-2 or TRBV6-3; D is undetermined. CDR1 and CDR2 from the germline V gene are MNHEY and SVGEGT. The CDR3 totals 14 residues. The V and J ends lost 5 bases and 7 bases respectively, with 17 bases between them. Written as DNA, the CDR3 is TGTGCCAGCAGTGCCATGTTGGCTGCGTATGAAGCTTTCTTT. This translates into CASSAMLAAYEAFF.

This clonotype was counted ten times or more. The chain couples TRBV28 to TRBJ1-1; 7 nucleotides line up with TRBD1. CDR3 length: 15 amino acids. The J segment lost 5 bases and the V segment lost 5 bases, leaving 11 bases of the junction unmatched. Germline V gene data show CDR1 as MDHEN and CDR2 as SYDVKM. The CDR3 loop is CASSILRGRGTEAFF. CDR3 nucleotides: TGTGCCAGCAGTATACTAAGGGGGCGGGGAACTGAAGCTTTCTTT.

This sequence joins TRBV6-1 and TRBJ2-3, with 8 nucleotides matching TRBD2. The CDR3 has 16 amino acids. Germline CDR1 MNHNS, CDR2 SASEGT. The ends lost 3 bases at V and 0 bases at J; junction bases unmatched: 5. Here the CDR3 DNA reads TGTGCCAGCAGTGAGCTGTCTAGCGGGAGCACAGATACGCAGTATTTT. It codes for CASSELSSGSTDTQYF.

This clonotype was observed many times. The chain employs TRBV7-2 and TRBJ1-4; no reliable D call. Deletions cut 4 bases from V and 8 bases from J, with 11 bases between. The germline gives CDR1 SGHTA, CDR2 FQGNSA. The CDR3 sequence is 13 residues long. The CDR3 sequence is CASSWTNGEKLFF. Written as DNA, the CDR3 is TGTGCCAGCAGCTGGACCAACGGCGAAAAACTGTTTTTT.

There are many counts of this clonotype. The V and J genes are TRBV30 and TRBJ1-6; D is unclear. This CDR3 region has 16 residues. Germline V gives CDR1 GTSNPN, CDR2 SVGIG (reference sequence). Trimming stripped 6 bases from V and 8 bases from J, with 23 bases between. The CDR3 region is CACYQFSAGSDSPLHF. CDR3 nucleotides: TGTGCCTGCTACCAATTTTCGGCTGGCTCTGATTCACCCCTCCACTTT.

This clonotype was picked up many times. V gene TRBV20-1 combines with J gene TRBJ1-6; the D is unclear. The CDR3 totals 15 residues. CDR1 and CDR2 from the germline V gene are DFQATT and SNEGSKA (reference sequence). V was cut by 6 bases and J by 10 bases, with 22 bases left in between. The CDR3 sequence: CSAQTRTSYSSPLHF. The CDR3 DNA reads TGCAGTGCCCAAACTAGGACCTCTTATTCGTCACCCCTCCACTTT.